The 17 T cell receptor beta chains below were found in one sample sequenced in a study of cytomegalovirus exposure and HLA in healthy donors. The PCR employed 60 Vbeta primers together with 13 Jbeta primers. Profiled with immunoSEQ multiplex PCR; TCRdb holds only in-frame clones, not every one. Altogether approximately 110,000 clones are present, around three quarters being singletons, with the ten largest covering 3% to 3.5%. The sequencing sample was made of PBMCs. These receptors were obtained from a woman aged 40-49 years in good health and CMV-seronegative.

The chain joins TRBV30 to TRBJ1-4, with D possibly matching TRBD1 (5 bases). Germline lookup yields CDR1 GTSNPN and CDR2 SVGIG (reference sequence). V was cut by 2 bases and J by 5 bases, with 15 bases left in between. This CDR3 spans 15 amino acids. This chain's CDR3 is CAWSPARGLNEKLFF. CDR3 sequence (DNA): TGTGCCTGGAGTCCTGCGCGGGGCCTAAATGAAAAACTGTTTTTT. Filled out from reference TRBV30 and TRBJ1-4, the complete variable domain reads SQTIHQWPATLVQPVGSPLSLECTVEGTSNPNLYWYRQAAGRGLQLLFYSVGIGQISSEVPQNLSASRPQDRQFILSSKKLLLSDSGFYLCAWSPARGLNEKLFFGSGTQLSVL.

The CDR3 DNA reads as TGCGCCAGCAGCCTACAGGGACACCAAGAGACCCAGTACTTC. Translating it yields CASSLQGHQETQYF. The V gene is TRBV5-1, the J gene TRBJ2-5; D perhaps matches TRBD1 (6 bases). The CDR3 covers 14 residues. Germline CDR1 is SGHRS and CDR2 is YFSETQ. Between the trimmed V and J ends, which lost 4 bases and 0 bases, there was a span of 10 bases.

Of note for this clone: The same CDR3 can be traced to other DNA sequences in this sample. V and J are TRBV18 and TRBJ1-1; D is possibly TRBD1 (5 bases). This CDR3 comprises 14 residues. CDR1 is KGHSH and CDR2 is LQKENI in the germline V gene. The V gene lost 2 bases and the J gene lost 1 base, with 8 bases spanning the gap. CDR3 sequence: CASSPDSTNTEAFF. The CDR3 DNA sequence: TGTGCCAGCTCACCAGACAGCACGAACACTGAAGCTTTCTTT.

This clone has only a few counts. The junction departs from the called germline gene at one end, perhaps through a read error. The chain employs TRBV7-9 and TRBJ1-1; TRBD1 aligns across 8 bases. Germline CDR1 is SEHNR and CDR2 is FQNEAQ (reference sequence). This CDR3 is 14 amino acids long. CDR3 in amino acids: CSSSLQGGNTEAFF. CDR3 nucleotide sequence: TGTTCCAGCAGCTTACAGGGGGGGAACACTGAAGCTTTCTTT.

The rearrangement uses TRBV2 and TRBJ2-7; TRBD2 aligns across 12 bases. The CDR3 is made up of 15 amino acids. Trimming removed 2 bases from V and 3 bases from J; junction bases left unmatched: 2. Germline V gene data show CDR1 as SNHLY and CDR2 as FYNNEI. The DNA for the CDR3 is TGTGCCAGCAGTGAAACTAGCGGGGGGTTCTACGAGCAGTACTTC. It yields the protein CASSETSGGFYEQYF.

This chain connects TRBV5-1 to TRBJ2-1, with 8 bases fitting TRBD1. The length of the CDR3 is 15 residues. The V segment lost 0 bases and the J segment 7 bases; nucleotides outside the gene matches: 6. CDR1 SGHRS and CDR2 YFSETQ come from the germline V gene. The CDR3 nucleotides read TGCGCCAGCAGCTTGGATGGGGACAGGACGAATGAGCAGTTCTTC. Translated, it gives CASSLDGDRTNEQFF.

The chain carries TRBV5-6 and TRBJ1-1; the D gene is possibly TRBD1 (5 bases). This CDR3 is built from 16 residues. Trimming took 4 bases from V and 1 from J, leaving 17 bases between them. Germline V lookup: CDR1 SGHDT, CDR2 YYEEEE. CDR3 loop: CASSLMLGLQNTEAFF. CDR3 DNA sequence: TGTGCCAGCAGCCTGATGCTGGGGCTTCAGAACACTGAAGCTTTCTTT.

This rearrangement joins TRBV5-8 to TRBJ1-5, with D possibly being TRBD1 (6 bases). This CDR3 has 17 residues. Germline assignment: CDR1 SGHTS and CDR2 YDEGEE. V was clipped by 4 bases and J by 0 bases, with 17 bases between them. This CDR3 is CASSPGQGTYSNQPQHF. CDR3 nucleotide sequence: TGTGCCAGCAGCCCAGGGCAGGGGACCTATAGCAATCAGCCCCAGCATTTT.

As regards this clone: One end of the junction fails to match germline, which may point to a read error. Additional DNA sequences in this sample encode the identical CDR3. The V call is TRBV7-9, the J call TRBJ2-3, with a weak D call TRBD2 (7 bases). CDR3 length equals 16 residues. CDR1 is SEHNR, CDR2 FQNEAQ, per germline (reference sequence). This CDR3 reads CASSLNAGAVGDTQYF. CDR3 nucleotide sequence: TGCGCCAGCAGCTTAAATGCGGGGGCGGTTGGGGATACGCAGTATTTT.

This CDR3 is CASSPRLAGGSSYNEQFF. CDR3 sequence (DNA): TGTGCCAGTAGTCCCAGATTAGCGGGAGGGAGCTCCTACAATGAGCAGTTCTTC. This chain connects TRBV19 to TRBJ2-1; 11 bases agree with TRBD2. Germline V gene lookup returns CDR1 LNHDA and CDR2 SQIVND (reference sequence). V shed 5 bases, J shed 0 bases, and the junction held 9 bases outside the gene matches. The CDR3 has 18 residues.

The table lists this clone with a few counts. J is TRBJ2-7 and V is TRBV2, with 8 nucleotides matching TRBD1. CDR1 is SNHLY and CDR2 is FYNNEI in the germline V gene. The CDR3 contains 16 residues. V lost 6 bases to trimming and J lost 2 bases; unmatched junction nucleotides: 12. The CDR3 DNA reads as TGTGCCAGCAGGAACCAACCGGGACAGGAAGCCTACGAGCAGTACTTC. This translates into CASRNQPGQEAYEQYF.

V gene TRBV6-5 combines with J gene TRBJ1-5, with 7 bases fitting TRBD1. Germline V gene lookup returns CDR1 MNHEY and CDR2 SVGAGI. The CDR3 is made up of 13 amino acids. J lost 5 bases, V lost 6 bases, and 4 bases had no gene match. In nucleotides, the CDR3 is TGTGCCAGCAGGACAGGGCGGGATCAGCCCCAGCATTTT. This encodes CASRTGRDQPQHF.

V and J are TRBV19 and TRBJ2-5; the D gene is possibly TRBD2 (5 bases). The CDR3 is 13 residues long. The germline V and J ends were trimmed by 0 bases and 4 bases, with 6 bases remaining between them. In germline, CDR1 is LNHDA, CDR2 SQIVND (reference sequence). CDR3 nucleotide sequence: TGTGCCAGTAGTATAGACCGGGGAGAGACCCAGTACTTC. The encoded protein is CASSIDRGETQYF.

This clone was seen only once. The chain is built from TRBV30 and TRBJ1-4, with 7 bases aligning to TRBD1. CDR1 GTSNPN and CDR2 SVGIG come from the germline V gene (reference sequence). J lost 2 bases, V lost 3 bases, and 12 bases had no gene match. This CDR3 has 17 residues. This chain's CDR3 is CAWRKGGNLGTNEKLFF. The DNA of the CDR3 is TGTGCCTGGAGGAAAGGGGGCAATTTGGGGACTAATGAAAAACTGTTTTTT.

The genes are TRBV9 and TRBJ2-7; D not certain. Germline V gene sequence: CDR1 SGDLS, CDR2 YYNGEE. Trimming shortened V by 10 bases and J by 0 bases, and 17 bases separated the two germline ends. The CDR3 is 14 residues long. CDR3 in DNA: TGTGCCGAACGGCCTAGAGGTCACTCCTACGAGCAGTACTTC. Amino acid sequence: CAERPRGHSYEQYF.

This clone occurred a few times. The chain has TRBV28 and TRBJ1-1; the D is unclear. V was clipped by 1 base and J by 0 bases, with 9 bases between them. The CDR3 runs to 15 residues. Germline loops: CDR1 MDHEN, CDR2 SYDVKM. CDR3 DNA sequence: TGTGCCAGCAGTTTATATGGAGGGCTGAACACTGAAGCTTTCTTT. Protein product: CASSLYGGLNTEAFF.

This CDR3 reads CASSQEPGNYGYTF. CDR3 nucleotide sequence: TGCGCCAGCAGCCAAGAACCAGGGAACTATGGCTACACCTTC. The chain has TRBV4-3 and TRBJ1-2; D possibly corresponds to TRBD1 (5 bases). Trimming took 0 bases from V and 2 from J, leaving 7 bases between them. The CDR3 contains 14 residues. Germline V gene lookup returns CDR1 LGHNA and CDR2 YSLEER.